This is a list of T cell receptor beta chains from one sample in a study of T cell responses to AZD1222 COVID-19 vaccine. The data were produced by immunoSEQ multiplex PCR, yet TCRdb's version contains in-frame clones alone and is incomplete. The sample holds roughly 99,000 clones, 80% to 95% seen once. Sequenced material: peripheral blood, taken 28 days after the second AZD1222 dose. The source of these receptors is an adult who received the AZD1222 COVID-19 vaccine. Each CDR3 is given with its conserved first and last residue. The order of the fields is J gene, D gene, clone size, V gene, CDR3 DNA, CDR3 protein. The D gene is left open where the match is weak. Only some rows state a clone size, as once, few, many or a class for expanded clones.

>TRBJ1-1|NA|NA|TRBV21-1
TGTGCCAGCAGCAAAGTCCTAAGGGTAGGCGACACTGAAGCTTTCTTT
CASSKVLRVGDTEAFF
>TRBJ2-7|TRBD2|NA|TRBV13
TGTGCCAGCAGCCCGGGGGGGGGAAACGAGCAGTACTTC
CASSPGGGNEQYF
>TRBJ1-1|NA|NA|TRBV5-8
TGTGCCAGCAGCCTGTTCCTGAACACTGAAGCTTTCTTT
CASSLFLNTEAFF
>TRBJ2-5|TRBD1|NA|TRBV2
TGTGCCAGCAGTCATTTCGGACAGGGCCAAGAGACCCAGTACTTC
CASSHFGQGQETQYF
>TRBJ2-7|TRBD2|medium-sized|TRBV27
TGTGCCAGCAGGGCCGGGGGGGCTTTATCCGAGCAGTACTTC
CASRAGGALSEQYF
>TRBJ1-6|NA|NA|TRBV10-3
TGTGCCATCAGTGAGTCGCCGGGCTCGGACGGTTCACCCCTCCACTTT
CAISESPGSDGSPLHF
>TRBJ1-4|NA|NA|TRBV12-3/TRBV12-4
TGTGCCAGCAGTTTAGCCGGTAATGAAAAACTGTTTTTT
CASSLAGNEKLFF
>TRBJ1-5|NA|NA|TRBV19
TGTGCCAGTAGTATAACGGCAGTTACCAATCAGCCCCAGCATTTT
CASSITAVTNQPQHF
>TRBJ2-5|NA|NA|TRBV2
TGTGCCAGCAGCGGACAGCCACACCAAGAGACCCAGTACTTC
CASSGQPHQETQYF
>TRBJ1-6|NA|NA|TRBV28
TGTGCCAGCAGTTTAGAGGATCTGGGGTCGTTGGTGGATTCACCCCTCCACTTT
CASSLEDLGSLVDSPLHF
>TRBJ1-5|TRBD1|medium-sized|TRBV10-3
TGTGCCATTGGAACAGGGGATAGCAATCAGCCCCAGCATTTT
CAIGTGDSNQPQHF
>TRBJ1-5|NA|NA|TRBV12-3/TRBV12-4
TGTGCCAGCAATACAGGGTTTGACCAGCCCCAGCATTTT
CASNTGFDQPQHF
>TRBJ1-6|TRBD1|NA|TRBV9
TGTGCCAGCAGCGTAGGAGGGGGCTCCAATTCACCCCTCCACTTT
CASSVGGGSNSPLHF
>TRBJ2-1|TRBD2|NA|TRBV7-9
TGTGCCACCCACGGGGCGGGAGAGGGACACAATGAGCAGTTCTTC
CATHGAGEGHNEQFF
>TRBJ2-1|TRBD2|NA|TRBV6-5
TGTGCCAGCAGCCCGGGACTAGCGAACAATGAGCAGTTCTTC
CASSPGLANNEQFF
>TRBJ2-1|NA|NA|TRBV6-2/TRBV6-3
TGTGCCAGCAGTACGGGACCAGGATACAATGAGCAGTTCTTC
CASSTGPGYNEQFF